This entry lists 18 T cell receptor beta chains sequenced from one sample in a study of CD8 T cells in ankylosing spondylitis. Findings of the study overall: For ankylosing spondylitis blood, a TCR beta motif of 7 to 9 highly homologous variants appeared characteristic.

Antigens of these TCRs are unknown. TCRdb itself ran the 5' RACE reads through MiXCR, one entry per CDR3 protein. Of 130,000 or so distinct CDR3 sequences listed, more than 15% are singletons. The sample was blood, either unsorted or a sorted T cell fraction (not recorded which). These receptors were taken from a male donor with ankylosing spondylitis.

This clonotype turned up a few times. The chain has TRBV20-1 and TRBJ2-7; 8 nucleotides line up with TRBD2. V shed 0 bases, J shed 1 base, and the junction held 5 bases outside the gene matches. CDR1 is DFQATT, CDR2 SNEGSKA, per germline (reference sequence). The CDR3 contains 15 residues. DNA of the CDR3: TGCAGTGCTAGAGAGACAAGCGGGAGTTCCTACGAGCAGTACTTC. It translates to CSARETSGSSYEQYF.

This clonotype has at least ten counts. For the CDR3, the DNA is TGTGCCAGCAGCCTCGGACTAGCGGGAGGTAACATTCAGTACTTC. Its protein product is CASSLGLAGGNIQYF. The rearrangement joins TRBV14 to TRBJ2-4; 14 bases map to TRBD2. The CDR3 is 15 residues long. Germline V gene lookup returns CDR1 SGHDN and CDR2 FVKESK. J lost 7 bases, V lost 4 bases, and 3 bases had no gene match.

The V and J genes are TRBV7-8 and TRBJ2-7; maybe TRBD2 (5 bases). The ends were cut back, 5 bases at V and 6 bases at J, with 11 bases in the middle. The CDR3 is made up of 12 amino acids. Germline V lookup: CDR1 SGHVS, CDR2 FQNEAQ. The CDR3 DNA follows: TGTGCCAGCAGCCGAGGAGGCCCCGAGCAGTACTTC. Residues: CASSRGGPEQYF.

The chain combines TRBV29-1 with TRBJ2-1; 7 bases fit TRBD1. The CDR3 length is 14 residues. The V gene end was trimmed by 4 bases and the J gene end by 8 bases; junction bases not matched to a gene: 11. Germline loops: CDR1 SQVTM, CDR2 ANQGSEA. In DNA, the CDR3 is TGCAGCGTTGGCTTGATACAGGGGTACCATGAGCAGTTCTTC. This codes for CSVGLIQGYHEQFF.

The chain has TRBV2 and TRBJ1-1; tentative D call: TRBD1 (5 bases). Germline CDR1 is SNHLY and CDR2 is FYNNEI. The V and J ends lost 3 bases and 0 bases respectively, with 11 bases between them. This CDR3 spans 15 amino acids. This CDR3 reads CASSDVHRMNTEAFF. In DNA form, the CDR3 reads TGTGCCAGCAGTGACGTTCACAGGATGAACACTGAAGCTTTCTTT.

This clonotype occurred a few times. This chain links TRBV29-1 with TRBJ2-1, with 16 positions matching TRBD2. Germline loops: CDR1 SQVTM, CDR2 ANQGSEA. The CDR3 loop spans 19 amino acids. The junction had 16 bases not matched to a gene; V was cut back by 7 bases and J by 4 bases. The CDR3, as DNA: TGCAGCGGGGGACTAGCGGGAGGGCCCGGGGAGGGATATTACAATGAGCAGTTCTTC. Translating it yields CSGGLAGGPGEGYYNEQFF.

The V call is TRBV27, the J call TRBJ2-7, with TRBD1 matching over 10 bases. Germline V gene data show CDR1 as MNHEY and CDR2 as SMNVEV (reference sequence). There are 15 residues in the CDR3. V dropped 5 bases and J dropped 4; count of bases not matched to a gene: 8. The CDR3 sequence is CASSQIGQGVYEQYF. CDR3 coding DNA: TGTGCCAGCAGTCAGATAGGACAGGGGGTTTACGAGCAGTACTTC.

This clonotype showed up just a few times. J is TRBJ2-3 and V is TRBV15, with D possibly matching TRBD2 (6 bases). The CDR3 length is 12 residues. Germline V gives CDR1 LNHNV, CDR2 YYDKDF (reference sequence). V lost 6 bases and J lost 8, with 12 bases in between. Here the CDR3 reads CATRLIGGTQYF. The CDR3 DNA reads TGTGCCACCAGGTTGATCGGGGGTACGCAGTATTTT.

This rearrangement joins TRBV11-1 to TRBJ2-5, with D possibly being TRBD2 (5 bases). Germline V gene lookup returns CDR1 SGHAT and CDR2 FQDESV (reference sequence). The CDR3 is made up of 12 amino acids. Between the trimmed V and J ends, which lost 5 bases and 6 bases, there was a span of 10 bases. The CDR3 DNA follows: TGTGCCAGCAGCCGTCACGGGAAGACCCAGTACTTC. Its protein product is CASSRHGKTQYF.

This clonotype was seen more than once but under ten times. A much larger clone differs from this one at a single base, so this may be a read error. CDR3 region: CASSPPSDTQYF. The CDR3 nucleotides are TGTGCCAGCAGCCCCCCCTCAGATACGCAGTATTTT. This chain uses TRBV7-2 with TRBJ2-3; D remains ambiguous. CDR3 length: 12 amino acids. Germline CDR1 SGHTA, CDR2 FQGNSA. V was pared by 5 bases and J by 4 bases, with 7 bases between.

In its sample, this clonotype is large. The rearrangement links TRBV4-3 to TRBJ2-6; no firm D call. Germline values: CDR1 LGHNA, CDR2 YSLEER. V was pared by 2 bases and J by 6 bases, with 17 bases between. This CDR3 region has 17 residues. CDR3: CASSQLFSGGEANVLTF. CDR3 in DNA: TGCGCCAGCAGCCAACTCTTTTCGGGTGGGGAGGCCAACGTCCTGACTTTC.

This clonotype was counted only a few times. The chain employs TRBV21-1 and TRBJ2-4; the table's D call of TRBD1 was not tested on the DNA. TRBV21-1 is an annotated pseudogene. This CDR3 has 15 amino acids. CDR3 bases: TGTGCCAGCAGCAACGGAGACAGGAGAAAAAACATTCAGTACTTC. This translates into CASSNGDRRKNIQYF.

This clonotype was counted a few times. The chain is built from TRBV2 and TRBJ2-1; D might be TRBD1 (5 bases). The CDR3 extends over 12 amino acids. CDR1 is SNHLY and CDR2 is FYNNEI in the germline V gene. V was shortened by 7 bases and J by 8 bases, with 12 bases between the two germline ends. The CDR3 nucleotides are TGTGCCAGCATCCAGGGTATCTATGAGCAGTTCTTC. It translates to CASIQGIYEQFF.

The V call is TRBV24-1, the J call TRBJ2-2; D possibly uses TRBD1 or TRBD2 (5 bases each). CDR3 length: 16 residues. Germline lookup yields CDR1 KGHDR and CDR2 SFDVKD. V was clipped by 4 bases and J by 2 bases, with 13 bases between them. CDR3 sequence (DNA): TGTGCCACCAGTGAATCCGGGACCATTAACACCGGGGAGCTGTTTTTT. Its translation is CATSESGTINTGELFF.

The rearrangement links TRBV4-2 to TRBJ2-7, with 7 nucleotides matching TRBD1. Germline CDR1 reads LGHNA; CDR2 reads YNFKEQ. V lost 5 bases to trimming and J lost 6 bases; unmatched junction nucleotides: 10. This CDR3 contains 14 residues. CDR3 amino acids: CASSTLDRIFEQYF. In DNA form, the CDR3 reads TGTGCCAGCAGCACGTTGGACAGGATCTTCGAGCAGTACTTC.

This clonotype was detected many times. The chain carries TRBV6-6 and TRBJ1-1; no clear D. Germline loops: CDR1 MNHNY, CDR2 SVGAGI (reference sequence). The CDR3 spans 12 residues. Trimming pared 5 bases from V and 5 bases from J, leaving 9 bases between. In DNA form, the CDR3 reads TGTGCCAGCAGTAAACCGGGAACTGAAGCTTTCTTT. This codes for CASSKPGTEAFF.

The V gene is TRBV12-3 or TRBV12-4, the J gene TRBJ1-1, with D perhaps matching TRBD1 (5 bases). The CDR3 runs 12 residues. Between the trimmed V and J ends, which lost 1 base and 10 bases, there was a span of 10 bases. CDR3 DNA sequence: TGTGCCAGCAGTTTAGAGGGACGAGGAGCTTTCTTT. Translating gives CASSLEGRGAFF.

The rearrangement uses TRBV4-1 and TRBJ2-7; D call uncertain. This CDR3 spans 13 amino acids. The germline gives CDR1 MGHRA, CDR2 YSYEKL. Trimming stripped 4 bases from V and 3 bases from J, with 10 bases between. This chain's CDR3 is CASSPSLDYEQYF. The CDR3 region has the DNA TGCGCCAGCAGCCCCTCCTTGGACTACGAGCAGTACTTC.